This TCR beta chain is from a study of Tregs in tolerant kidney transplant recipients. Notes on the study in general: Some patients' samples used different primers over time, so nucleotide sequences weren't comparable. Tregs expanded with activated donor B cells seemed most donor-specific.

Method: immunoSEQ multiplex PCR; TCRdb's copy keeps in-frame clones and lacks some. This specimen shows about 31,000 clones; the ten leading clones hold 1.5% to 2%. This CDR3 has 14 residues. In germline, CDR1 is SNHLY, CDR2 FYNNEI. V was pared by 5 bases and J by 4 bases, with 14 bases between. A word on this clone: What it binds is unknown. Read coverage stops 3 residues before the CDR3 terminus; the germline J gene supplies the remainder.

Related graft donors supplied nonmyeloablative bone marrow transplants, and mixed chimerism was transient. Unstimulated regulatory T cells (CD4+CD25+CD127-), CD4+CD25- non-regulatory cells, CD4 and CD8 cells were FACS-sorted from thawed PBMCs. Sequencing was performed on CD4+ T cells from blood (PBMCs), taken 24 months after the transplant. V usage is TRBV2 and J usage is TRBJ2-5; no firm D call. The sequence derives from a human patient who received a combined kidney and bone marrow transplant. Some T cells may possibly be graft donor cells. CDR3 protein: CASSPNALRETQYF. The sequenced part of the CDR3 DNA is TGTGCCAGCAGTCCCAATGCACTGAGAGAGACC.